These 31 T cell receptor beta chains share one sample of origin, sequenced in a study of lymphopenia after photon versus proton radiotherapy (dated by TCRdb to about 2019). Library generation was performed with the immunoSEQ multiplex PCR assay. Drawn from immuneACCESS, this table holds only the in-frame rearrangements with V and J called that TCRdb kept. Clones are partly lost; checked studies trace under half to an unresolved V gene and leave the rest unexplained. The table for this sample lists some 41,000 clones; 86% of them were counted only once. 10% of the sample is taken by the ten largest. This specimen consisted of peripheral blood, obtained from a patient treated with proton-based radiotherapy. The receptor set was obtained from an older woman with pancreatic cancer. Some clones in this sample may be carry-over from other donors' samples.

The chain has TRBV5-4 and TRBJ2-5; tentatively, D is TRBD2 (7 bases). The CDR3 is 14 residues long. V lost 0 bases and J 5 bases, leaving 11 bases between the germline ends. Germline V gene data show CDR1 as SGHNT and CDR2 as YYREEE (reference sequence). The CDR3 spells CASSLAAGAETQYF. Here the CDR3 DNA reads TGTGCCAGCAGCTTGGCGGCGGGGGCGGAGACCCAGTACTTC.

The chain has TRBV28 and TRBJ1-1; D unresolved. V dropped 3 bases and J dropped 2 bases, with 10 bases sitting between them. CDR3 length: 14 amino acids. The germline CDR1 and CDR2 sequences are MDHEN and SYDVKM. For the CDR3, the DNA is TGTGCCAGCAGTTTCCGGGCCCCTAACACTGAAGCTTTCTTT. The encoded protein is CASSFRAPNTEAFF.

This rearrangement joins TRBV28 to TRBJ2-5; TRBD1 matches at 9 bases. The CDR3 runs to 15 residues. Trimming cost V 3 bases and J 5 bases; bases outside gene matches: 7. Germline V lookup: CDR1 MDHEN, CDR2 SYDVKM. For the CDR3, the DNA is TGTGCCAGCAGTTTTACCGGGACAGGGAAGGAGACCCAGTACTTC. Protein product: CASSFTGTGKETQYF.

V usage is TRBV11-3 and J usage is TRBJ2-1, with TRBD1 matching 9 bases. Germline assignment: CDR1 SGHNT and CDR2 YENEEA. CDR3 length equals 14 residues. Losses at the gene ends were 5 bases for V and 5 bases for J; bases not matched to a gene: 4. The CDR3 region has the DNA TGTGCCAGCAGCACCCGGGACAGGGACAATGAGCAGTTCTTC. Translating it yields CASSTRDRDNEQFF. Complete variable domain (other parts from reference TRBV11-3 and TRBJ2-1): EAGVVQSPRYKIIEKKQPVAFWCNPISGHNTLYWYLQNLGQGPELLIRYENEEAVDDSQLPKDRFSAERLKGVDSTLKIQPAELGDSAVYLCASSTRDRDNEQFFGPGTRLTVL.

The chain couples TRBV29-1 to TRBJ2-3; 8 bases are shared with TRBD1. The CDR3 totals 16 residues. Unmatched junction bases numbered 5, after V lost 0 bases and J lost 0 bases. Germline V gene sequence: CDR1 SQVTM, CDR2 ANQGSEA. In DNA, the CDR3 is TGCAGCGTTGAAGATACTGACAGGGGCAGCACAGATACGCAGTATTTT. It yields the protein CSVEDTDRGSTDTQYF.

The J gene is TRBJ1-1, the V gene TRBV6-6; D might be TRBD1 (6 bases). Trimming removed 7 bases from V and 3 bases from J, with 12 bases in between. Germline assignment: CDR1 MNHNY and CDR2 SVGAGI (reference sequence). CDR3 length: 13 residues. Written as DNA, the CDR3 is TGTGCCAGCACCAAGGACAGCTACACTGAAGCTTTCTTT. Translating gives CASTKDSYTEAFF.

The rearrangement joins TRBV7-2 to TRBJ2-5; D is unclear. CDR1 is SGHTA, CDR2 FQGNSA, per germline. With 6 bases removed from V and 4 bases from J, the gap between germline ends came to 6 bases. This CDR3 has 11 residues. CDR3 region: CASRALETQYF. CDR3 DNA sequence: TGTGCCAGCAGAGCTCTAGAGACCCAGTACTTC.

The V gene is TRBV11-3, the J gene TRBJ2-2; 9 nucleotides align to TRBD1. Germline-derived CDR1 and CDR2 are SGHNT and YENEEA. V lost 0 bases and J lost 1; bases outside the gene matches: 0. The CDR3 sequence is 16 residues long. The CDR3 loop reads CASSLETGGNTGELFF. The CDR3 nucleotides are TGTGCCAGCAGCTTAGAGACAGGGGGGAACACCGGGGAGCTGTTTTTT.

This chain uses TRBV6-5 with TRBJ2-1; TRBD2 might be the D (6 bases). V gave up 4 bases and J gave up 4 bases, with 11 bases separating them. The germline V gene encodes CDR1 MNHEY and CDR2 SVGAGI. The CDR3 has 14 amino acids. CDR3 protein: CASSSRDLYNEQFF. The CDR3 region has the DNA TGTGCCAGCAGTTCCCGGGACTTATACAATGAGCAGTTCTTC.

The chain combines TRBV28 with TRBJ1-2; weak D call: TRBD1 (5 bases). CDR3 size: 11 residues. Trimming left V 7 bases short and J 7 bases short, with 10 bases between. In germline, CDR1 is MDHEN, CDR2 SYDVKM. The CDR3 bases are TGTGCCAGCAACCGCAGGGCTGGCTACACCTTC. As protein: CASNRRAGYTF.

The V and J genes are TRBV19 and TRBJ2-1, with a weak D call TRBD2 (6 bases). The V end was cut by 10 bases, the J end by 8 bases, with 30 bases between. This CDR3 is 17 amino acids long. Germline lookup yields CDR1 LNHDA and CDR2 SQIVND (reference sequence). The CDR3 nucleotides read TGTGCCACAAGTGGGGGGATAAAGACTAGAGCTGTGGATGAGCAGTTCTTC. It codes for CATSGGIKTRAVDEQFF.

The rearrangement links TRBV27 to TRBJ2-2; TRBD1 matches at 10 bases. This CDR3 comprises 16 residues. CDR1 MNHEY and CDR2 SMNVEV come from the germline V gene (reference sequence). The V gene end was trimmed by 0 bases and the J gene end by 4 bases; junction bases not matched to a gene: 2. The CDR3 is CASSLSGTGATGELFF. In DNA, the CDR3 is TGTGCCAGCAGTTTATCTGGGACAGGGGCCACCGGGGAGCTGTTTTTT.

This clone was seen only once. The J gene is TRBJ2-1, the V gene TRBV4-3; 12 nucleotides agree with TRBD2. With V trimmed by 4 bases and J by 8 bases, 6 bases remained unmatched. This CDR3 has 15 amino acids. Germline assignment: CDR1 LGHNA and CDR2 YSLEER. The CDR3 bases are TGCGCCAGCAGCCCGCTAGCGGGAGGGCATGATGAGCAGTTCTTC. It yields the protein CASSPLAGGHDEQFF.

The chain recombines TRBV30 with TRBJ2-2; 8 bases are shared with TRBD1. The trim removed 2 bases at V and 5 bases at J, leaving 4 bases unmatched. The germline CDR1 and CDR2 sequences are GTSNPN and SVGIG (reference sequence). The CDR3 length is 14 residues. As DNA, the CDR3 is TGTGCCTGGAGTTGGACAGGGAGGACCGGGGAGCTGTTTTTT. Encoded protein: CAWSWTGRTGELFF.

The chain couples TRBV5-1 to TRBJ2-2; TRBD1 matches at 8 bases. Per germline, CDR1 SGHRS and CDR2 YFSETQ. V shed 4 bases, J shed 5 bases, and the junction held 7 bases outside the gene matches. The CDR3 is 15 amino acids. The CDR3, as DNA: TGCGCCAGCAGCGTGCGACAGGGGAGTACCGGGGAGCTGTTTTTT. It encodes CASSVRQGSTGELFF.

The CDR3 is CATSRDSGLVYGYTF. As DNA, the CDR3 is TGTGCCACCAGCAGAGACTCAGGACTCGTCTATGGCTACACCTTC. The J gene is TRBJ1-2, the V gene TRBV15; no clear D gene. V shed 0 bases and J shed 4 bases, with 12 bases lying between them. The germline CDR1 and CDR2 sequences are LNHNV and YYDKDF (reference sequence). The length of the CDR3 is 15 residues.

J is TRBJ2-3 and V is TRBV7-8; D perhaps matches TRBD2 (5 bases). Between the trimmed V and J ends, which lost 5 bases and 0 bases, there was a span of 15 bases. Germline lookup yields CDR1 SGHVS and CDR2 FQNEAQ. This CDR3 is 16 amino acids long. The CDR3 loop is CASSPRGLSSTDTQYF. CDR3 coding DNA: TGTGCCAGCAGCCCTAGAGGACTTTCTAGCACAGATACGCAGTATTTT. Based on the CDR3 plus reference TRBV7-8 and TRBJ2-3, the full variable domain is GAGVSQSPRYKVAKRGQDVALRCDPISGHVSLFWYQQALGQGPEFLTYFQNEAQLDKSGLPSDRFFAERPEGSVSTLKIQRTQQEDSAVYLCASSPRGLSSTDTQYFGPGTRLTVL.

The chain couples TRBV6-6 to TRBJ1-4; no firm D call. Germline V gene data show CDR1 as MNHNY and CDR2 as SVGAGI (reference sequence). V lost 8 bases and J lost 4, with 11 bases in between. This CDR3 has 13 residues. The CDR3 spells CASSAAINEKLFF. CDR3 nucleotide sequence: TGTGCCAGCTCTGCAGCGATTAATGAAAAACTGTTTTTT.

This chain links TRBV4-1 with TRBJ2-6; 9 bases match TRBD1. This CDR3 has 18 residues. Germline lookup yields CDR1 MGHRA and CDR2 YSYEKL. J gave up 3 bases and V 1 base, and 7 bases lay outside the gene matches. CDR3: CASSQVSQGAVGANVLTF. The DNA of the CDR3 is TGCGCCAGCAGCCAAGTCTCACAGGGGGCGGTTGGGGCCAACGTCCTGACTTTC.

The chain links TRBV5-1 to TRBJ1-1; D is possibly TRBD1 (6 bases). Germline-derived CDR1 and CDR2 are SGHRS and YFSETQ. Trimming removed 6 bases from V and 1 base from J, with 16 bases in between. CDR3 length equals 15 residues. The CDR3 nucleotides read TGCGCCAGCAAACGACAGGTCGGCGAGAACACTGAAGCTTTCTTT. This sequence encodes CASKRQVGENTEAFF. The entire variable domain, with the rest obtained from reference TRBV5-1 and TRBJ1-1, is as follows: KAGVTQTPRYLIKTRGQQVTLSCSPISGHRSVSWYQQTPGQGLQFLFEYFSETQRNKGNFPGRFSGRQFSNSRSEMNVSTLELGDSALYLCASKRQVGENTEAFFGQGTRLTVV.

The V and J genes are TRBV28 and TRBJ1-5, with a tentative D call TRBD1 (6 bases). Germline lookup yields CDR1 MDHEN and CDR2 SYDVKM. CDR3 length: 15 amino acids. With 3 bases removed from V and 0 bases from J, the gap between germline ends came to 9 bases. The CDR3 sequence is CASSFWGASNQPQHF. The CDR3 DNA is TGTGCCAGCAGTTTTTGGGGGGCTAGCAATCAGCCCCAGCATTTT.

The rearrangement joins TRBV5-1 to TRBJ2-2; D remains ambiguous. CDR1 and CDR2 from the germline V gene are SGHRS and YFSETQ. CDR3 length equals 15 residues. V lost 0 bases, J lost 0 bases, and 6 bases lay in between. CDR3 sequence: CASSLGTANTGELFF. The CDR3, as DNA: TGCGCCAGCAGCTTGGGTACAGCGAACACCGGGGAGCTGTTTTTT.

The CDR3 sequence: CASTRDRASNQPQHF. DNA of the CDR3: TGTGCCAGTACTAGGGACAGGGCTAGCAATCAGCCCCAGCATTTT. The chain is built from TRBV19 and TRBJ1-5, with TRBD1 identical over 9 bases. Trimming cost V 7 bases and J 0 bases; bases outside gene matches: 4. The CDR3 has 15 amino acids. Germline CDR1 LNHDA, CDR2 SQIVND (reference sequence).

The chain couples TRBV11-2 to TRBJ2-7; D possibly corresponds to TRBD2 (5 bases). The germline V and J ends were trimmed by 5 bases and 4 bases, with 18 bases remaining between them. This CDR3 is built from 15 residues. Germline V gene lookup returns CDR1 SGHAT and CDR2 FQNNGV. CDR3 nucleotides: TGTGCCAGCAGCCGAACGGGAACCTCCGAGTACGAGCAGTACTTC. This translates into CASSRTGTSEYEQYF.

V gene TRBV18 combines with J gene TRBJ1-2, with TRBD1 matching over 7 bases. The V and J ends lost 5 bases and 0 bases, in that order; junction bases with no gene match: 6. Germline CDR1 reads KGHSH; CDR2 reads LQKENI. The CDR3 is made up of 15 amino acids. As DNA, the CDR3 is TGTGCCAGCTCATTGACAGGGAGACCTAACTATGGCTACACCTTC. The encoded protein is CASSLTGRPNYGYTF.

The chain has TRBV7-8 and TRBJ2-3; TRBD1 matches at 7 bases. In germline, CDR1 is SGHVS, CDR2 FQNEAQ. The CDR3 is 16 residues long. V trimming: 5 bases; J trimming: 2 bases; junction bases outside the gene matches: 10. CDR3 in amino acids: CASSPSGTAITDTQYF. For the CDR3, the DNA is TGTGCCAGCAGCCCCTCGGGGACAGCGATCACAGATACGCAGTATTTT.

The rearrangement links TRBV19 to TRBJ1-1; D is unclear. Germline CDR1 LNHDA, CDR2 SQIVND (reference sequence). The CDR3 contains 14 residues. Trimming shortened V by 4 bases and J by 4 bases, and 13 bases separated the two germline ends. The CDR3 region is CASSTSGPSTEAFF. For the CDR3, the DNA is TGTGCCAGTAGTACGTCAGGACCTTCCACTGAAGCTTTCTTT.

The V call is TRBV28, the J call TRBJ2-5, with TRBD1 matching over 7 bases. CDR3 size: 14 residues. Germline V gene data show CDR1 as MDHEN and CDR2 as SYDVKM. Losses at the gene ends were 6 bases for V and 4 bases for J; bases not matched to a gene: 8. As DNA, the CDR3 is TGTGCCAGCAGAGGAACAGGGGACCCAGAGACCCAGTACTTC. This codes for CASRGTGDPETQYF.

The chain carries TRBV30 and TRBJ2-1, with D unresolved. Trimming removed 0 bases from V and 6 bases from J, with 3 bases in between. The CDR3 extends over 11 amino acids. Germline loops: CDR1 GTSNPN, CDR2 SVGIG (reference sequence). The CDR3 DNA sequence: TGTGCCTGGAGTGTACCCAATGAGCAGTTCTTC. It yields the protein CAWSVPNEQFF. Full variable domain (missing parts from reference TRBV30 and TRBJ2-1): SQTIHQWPATLVQPVGSPLSLECTVEGTSNPNLYWYRQAAGRGLQLLFYSVGIGQISSEVPQNLSASRPQDRQFILSSKKLLLSDSGFYLCAWSVPNEQFFGPGTRLTVL.

This chain links TRBV2 with TRBJ1-1; D perhaps matches TRBD1 (5 bases). The CDR3 totals 14 residues. CDR1 is SNHLY and CDR2 is FYNNEI in the germline V gene. Deletions cut 4 bases from V and 1 base from J, with 10 bases between. CDR3 nucleotide sequence: TGTGCCAGCAGTGTGGGGACGGGGAACACTGAAGCTTTCTTT. Amino acids: CASSVGTGNTEAFF. Supplemented by reference TRBV2 and TRBJ1-1, the full variable domain reads EPEVTQTPSHQVTQMGQEVILRCVPISNHLYFYWYRQILGQKVEFLVSFYNNEISEKSEIFDDQFSVERPDGSNFTLKIRSTKLEDSAMYFCASSVGTGNTEAFFGQGTRLTVV.

This chain links TRBV28 with TRBJ1-2; D gene ambiguous. With 3 bases removed from V and 8 bases from J, the gap between germline ends came to 7 bases. Germline V gene lookup returns CDR1 MDHEN and CDR2 SYDVKM. This CDR3 is 11 amino acids long. The CDR3 DNA sequence: TGTGCCAGCAGTTTTCGGGAAGGCTACACCTTC. This codes for CASSFREGYTF.